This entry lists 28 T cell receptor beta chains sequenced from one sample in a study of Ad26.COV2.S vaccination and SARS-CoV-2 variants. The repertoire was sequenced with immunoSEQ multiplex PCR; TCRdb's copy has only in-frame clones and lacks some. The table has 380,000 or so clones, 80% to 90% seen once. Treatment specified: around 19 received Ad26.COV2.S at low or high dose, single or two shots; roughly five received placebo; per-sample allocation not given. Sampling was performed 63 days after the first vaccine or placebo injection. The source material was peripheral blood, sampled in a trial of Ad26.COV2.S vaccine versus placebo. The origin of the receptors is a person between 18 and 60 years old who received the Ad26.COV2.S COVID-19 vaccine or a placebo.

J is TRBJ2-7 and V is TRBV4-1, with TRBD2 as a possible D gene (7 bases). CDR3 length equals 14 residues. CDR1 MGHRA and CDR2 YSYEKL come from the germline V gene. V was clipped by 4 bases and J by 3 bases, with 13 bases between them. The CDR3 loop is CASSPGRGYYEQYF. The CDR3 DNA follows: TGCGCCAGCAGCCCGGGGAGGGGGTACTACGAGCAGTACTTC.

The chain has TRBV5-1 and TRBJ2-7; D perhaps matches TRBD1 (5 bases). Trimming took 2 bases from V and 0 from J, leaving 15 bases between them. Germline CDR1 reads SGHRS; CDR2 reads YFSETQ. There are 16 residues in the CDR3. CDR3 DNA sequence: TGCGCCAGCAGCTTCCAGGGTACCAGCCCCTCCTACGAGCAGTACTTC. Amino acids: CASSFQGTSPSYEQYF.

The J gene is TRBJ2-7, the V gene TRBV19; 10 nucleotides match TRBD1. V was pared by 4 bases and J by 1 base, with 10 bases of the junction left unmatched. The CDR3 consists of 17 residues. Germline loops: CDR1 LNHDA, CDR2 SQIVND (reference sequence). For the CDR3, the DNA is TGTGCCAGTAGTAATGTGAAGGACAGGGGGTTTTCCTACGAGCAGTACTTC. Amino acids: CASSNVKDRGFSYEQYF.

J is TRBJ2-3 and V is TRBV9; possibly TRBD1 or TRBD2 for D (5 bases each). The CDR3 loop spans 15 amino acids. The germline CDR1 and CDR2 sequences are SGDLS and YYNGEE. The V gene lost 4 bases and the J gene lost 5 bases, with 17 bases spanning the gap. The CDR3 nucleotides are TGTGCCAGCAGCTCCCGGGACCCGCTGCGAGATACGCAGTATTTT. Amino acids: CASSSRDPLRDTQYF.

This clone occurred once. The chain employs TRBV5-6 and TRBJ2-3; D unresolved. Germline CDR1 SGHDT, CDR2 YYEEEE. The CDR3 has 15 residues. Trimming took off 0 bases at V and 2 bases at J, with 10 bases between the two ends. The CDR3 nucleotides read TGTGCCAGCAGCTTGGGGGCGTGGGCCACAGATACGCAGTATTTT. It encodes CASSLGAWATDTQYF.

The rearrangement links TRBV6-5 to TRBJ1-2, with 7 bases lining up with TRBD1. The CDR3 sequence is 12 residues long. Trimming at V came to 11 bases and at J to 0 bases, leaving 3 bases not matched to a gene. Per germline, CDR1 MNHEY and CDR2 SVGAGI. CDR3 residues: CALDRSNYGYTF. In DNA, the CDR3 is TGTGCCCTGGACAGGTCTAACTATGGCTACACCTTC.

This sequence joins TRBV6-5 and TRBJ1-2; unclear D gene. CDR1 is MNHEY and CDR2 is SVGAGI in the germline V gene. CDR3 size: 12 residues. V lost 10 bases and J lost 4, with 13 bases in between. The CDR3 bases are TGTGCCATCTATGGGTGGCCCTATGGCTACACCTTC. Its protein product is CAIYGWPYGYTF.

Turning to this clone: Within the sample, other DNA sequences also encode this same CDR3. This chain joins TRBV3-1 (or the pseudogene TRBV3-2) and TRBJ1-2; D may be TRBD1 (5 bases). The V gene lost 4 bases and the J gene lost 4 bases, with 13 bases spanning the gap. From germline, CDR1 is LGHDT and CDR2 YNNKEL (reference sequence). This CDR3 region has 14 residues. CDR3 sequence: CASSLGRVGYGYTF. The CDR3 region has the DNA TGTGCCAGCAGCCTCGGCAGGGTGGGCTATGGCTACACCTTC.

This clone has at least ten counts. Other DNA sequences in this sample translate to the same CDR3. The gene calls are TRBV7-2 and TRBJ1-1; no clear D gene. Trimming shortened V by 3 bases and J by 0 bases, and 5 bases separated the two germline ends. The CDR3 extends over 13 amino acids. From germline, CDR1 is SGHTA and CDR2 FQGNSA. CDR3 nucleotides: TGTGCCAGCAGCTTTACCGTGAACACTGAAGCTTTCTTT. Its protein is CASSFTVNTEAFF.

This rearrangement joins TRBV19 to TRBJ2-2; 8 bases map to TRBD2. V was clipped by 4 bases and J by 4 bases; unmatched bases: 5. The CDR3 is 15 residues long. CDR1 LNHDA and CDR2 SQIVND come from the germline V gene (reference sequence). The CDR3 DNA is TGTGCCAGTAGTAGGGTTAGCGGGGTCACCGGGGAGCTGTTTTTT. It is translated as CASSRVSGVTGELFF.

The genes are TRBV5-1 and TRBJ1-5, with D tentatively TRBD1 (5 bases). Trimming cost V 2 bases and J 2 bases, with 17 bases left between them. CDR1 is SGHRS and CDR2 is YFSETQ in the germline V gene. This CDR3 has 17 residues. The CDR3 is CASSFRRRVGGNQPQHF. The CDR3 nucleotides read TGCGCCAGCAGCTTCCGGAGGAGGGTGGGGGGCAATCAGCCCCAGCATTTT.

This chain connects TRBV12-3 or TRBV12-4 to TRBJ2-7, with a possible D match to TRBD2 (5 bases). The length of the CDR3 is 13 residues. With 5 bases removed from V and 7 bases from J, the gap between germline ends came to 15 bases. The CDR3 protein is CASSISDSGEQYF. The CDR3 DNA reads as TGTGCCAGCAGTATCTCGGACTCGGGGGAGCAGTACTTC.

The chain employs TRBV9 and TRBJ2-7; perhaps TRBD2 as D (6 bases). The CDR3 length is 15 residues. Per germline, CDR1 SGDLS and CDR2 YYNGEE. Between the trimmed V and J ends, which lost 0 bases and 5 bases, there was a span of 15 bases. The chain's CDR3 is CASSVGVGGLNEQYF. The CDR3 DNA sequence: TGTGCCAGCAGCGTAGGTGTGGGAGGCCTCAACGAGCAGTACTTC.

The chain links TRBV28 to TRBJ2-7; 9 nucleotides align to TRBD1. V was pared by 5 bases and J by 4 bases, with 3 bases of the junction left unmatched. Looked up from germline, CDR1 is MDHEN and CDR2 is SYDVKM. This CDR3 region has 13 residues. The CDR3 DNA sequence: TGTGCCAGCAGTCCGGGACAGGGATACGAGCAGTACTTC. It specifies CASSPGQGYEQYF.

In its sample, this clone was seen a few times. The chain's CDR3 is CASSHLDRGSRKLFF. CDR3 DNA: TGTGCCAGCAGCCACTTGGACAGGGGGAGCCGAAAACTGTTTTTT. The rearrangement links TRBV3-1 (or the pseudogene TRBV3-2) to TRBJ1-4; 10 bases line up with TRBD1. Germline assignment: CDR1 LGHDT and CDR2 YNNKEL (reference sequence). The CDR3 loop spans 15 amino acids. The trim removed 3 bases at V and 10 bases at J, leaving 8 bases unmatched.

CDR3 DNA: TGTGCCAGCAGCTTTGTTGCCCTCCAAACGACAGATACGCAGTATTTT. It encodes CASSFVALQTTDTQYF. The V and J genes are TRBV5-6 and TRBJ2-3, with unresolved D. Germline CDR1 reads SGHDT; CDR2 reads YYEEEE. V lost 2 bases and J 3 bases, leaving 16 bases between the germline ends. This CDR3 spans 16 amino acids.

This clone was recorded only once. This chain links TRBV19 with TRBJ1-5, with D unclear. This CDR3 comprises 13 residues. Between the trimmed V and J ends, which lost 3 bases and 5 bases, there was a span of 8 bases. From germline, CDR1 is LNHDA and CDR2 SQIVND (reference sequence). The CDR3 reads CASSISTHQPQHF. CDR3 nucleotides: TGTGCCAGTAGTATTTCTACCCATCAGCCCCAGCATTTT.

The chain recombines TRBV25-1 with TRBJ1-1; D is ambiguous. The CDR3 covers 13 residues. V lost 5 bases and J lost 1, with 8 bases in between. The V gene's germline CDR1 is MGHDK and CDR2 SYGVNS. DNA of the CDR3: TGTGCCAGCAGTCGTCAGGCGAACACTGAAGCTTTCTTT. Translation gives CASSRQANTEAFF.

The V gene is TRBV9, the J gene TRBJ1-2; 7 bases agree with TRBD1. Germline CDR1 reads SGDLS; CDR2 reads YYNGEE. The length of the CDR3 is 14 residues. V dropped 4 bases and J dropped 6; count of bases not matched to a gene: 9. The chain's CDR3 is CASSRSTGTDGYTF. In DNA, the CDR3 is TGTGCCAGCAGCAGGTCGACAGGGACTGATGGCTACACCTTC.

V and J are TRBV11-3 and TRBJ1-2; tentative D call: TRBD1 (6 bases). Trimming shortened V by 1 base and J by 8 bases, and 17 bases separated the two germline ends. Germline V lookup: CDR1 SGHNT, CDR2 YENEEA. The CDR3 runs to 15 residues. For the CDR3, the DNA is TGTGCCAGCAGCTTAGGTGGGGGGGCTACAAGAGGCTACACCTTC. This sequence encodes CASSLGGGATRGYTF.

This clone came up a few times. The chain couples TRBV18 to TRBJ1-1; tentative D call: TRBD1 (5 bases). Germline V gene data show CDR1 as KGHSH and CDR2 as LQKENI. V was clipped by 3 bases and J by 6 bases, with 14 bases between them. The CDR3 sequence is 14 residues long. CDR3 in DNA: TGTGCCAGCTCACCGTCAGGGTTGACGGCTGAAGCTTTCTTT. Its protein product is CASSPSGLTAEAFF.

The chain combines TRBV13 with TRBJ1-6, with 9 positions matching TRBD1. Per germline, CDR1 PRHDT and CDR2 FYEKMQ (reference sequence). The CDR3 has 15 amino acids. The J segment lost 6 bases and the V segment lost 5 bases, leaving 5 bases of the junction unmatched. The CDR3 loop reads CASSRRDRANSPLHF. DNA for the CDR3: TGTGCCAGCAGCCGCCGGGACAGGGCTAATTCACCCCTCCACTTT.

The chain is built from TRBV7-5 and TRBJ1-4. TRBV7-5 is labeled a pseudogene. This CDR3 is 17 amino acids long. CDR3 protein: CARSLAVRAQCGEKLFF. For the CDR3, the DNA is TGTGCCAGAAGCTTAGCGGTCCGGGCCCAATGTGGTGAAAAACTGTTTTTT.

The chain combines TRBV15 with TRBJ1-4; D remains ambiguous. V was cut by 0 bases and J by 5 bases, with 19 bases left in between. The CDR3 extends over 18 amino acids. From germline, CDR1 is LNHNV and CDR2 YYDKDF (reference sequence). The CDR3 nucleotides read TGTGCCACCAGCAGAGATCAAGGACCGGTCGGATTGAATGAAAAACTGTTTTTT. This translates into CATSRDQGPVGLNEKLFF.

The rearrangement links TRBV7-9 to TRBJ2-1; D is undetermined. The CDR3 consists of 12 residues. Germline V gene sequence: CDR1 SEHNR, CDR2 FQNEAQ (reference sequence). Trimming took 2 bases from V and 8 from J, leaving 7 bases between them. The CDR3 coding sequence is TGTGCCAGCAGCTTATGGCGCGATGAGCAGTTCTTC. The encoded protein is CASSLWRDEQFF.

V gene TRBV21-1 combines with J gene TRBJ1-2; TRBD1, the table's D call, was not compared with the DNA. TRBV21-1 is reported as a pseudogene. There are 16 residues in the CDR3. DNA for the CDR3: TGTGCCAGCAGCAAAGTAAAGGGACAGGGAGATTATGGCTACACCTTC. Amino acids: CASSKVKGQGDYGYTF.

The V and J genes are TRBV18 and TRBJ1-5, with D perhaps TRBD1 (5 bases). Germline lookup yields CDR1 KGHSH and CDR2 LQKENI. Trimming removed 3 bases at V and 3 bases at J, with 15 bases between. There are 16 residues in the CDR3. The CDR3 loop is CASSPTTGFFNQPQHF. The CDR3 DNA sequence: TGTGCCAGCTCACCCACTACAGGCTTCTTCAATCAGCCCCAGCATTTT. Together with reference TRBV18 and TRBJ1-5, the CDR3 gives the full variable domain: NAGVMQNPRHLVRRRGQEARLRCSPMKGHSHVYWYRQLPEEGLKFMVYLQKENIIDESGMPKERFSAEFPKEGPSILRIQQVVRGDSAAYFCASSPTTGFFNQPQHFGDGTRLSIL.

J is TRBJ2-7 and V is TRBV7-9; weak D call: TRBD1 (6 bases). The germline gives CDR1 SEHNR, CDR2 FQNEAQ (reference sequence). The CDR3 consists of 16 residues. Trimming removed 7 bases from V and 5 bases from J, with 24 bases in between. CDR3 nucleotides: TGTGCCAGCAACTCCCCGTTAGGGGGAGAAACGGACGAGCAGTACTTC. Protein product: CASNSPLGGETDEQYF.